This T cell receptor (beta chain) originates from a study of regulatory T cells in long-lasting Graves disease. Whole-study context: Newly diagnosed Graves' patients took antithyroid drugs under 3 months. Overall study results and limits: Persistent disease exhibited a predilection for TRBV28, TRBJ1-2 and TRBJ2-5.

Stated time point: newly diagnosed GD, antithyroid drugs for less than 3 months. Preparation of the TCR library used RNA extracted from PBMCs. Turning to this clonotype: As yet, its antigen is unknown. One base separates it from a far larger clone, so it is likely a read error.

Library construction for TCR beta used iRepertoire HTBI primers and Arm-PCR of CDR3 regions. A single record per CDR3 protein comes from TCRdb applying MiXCR to the multiplex PCR reads. The table lists about 200,000 distinct CDR3 sequences, 15% to 20% of them singletons. The germline V and J ends were trimmed by 5 bases and 10 bases, with 19 bases remaining between them. This CDR3 region has 14 residues. The germline CDR1 and CDR2 sequences are MNHEY and SVGEGT. The chain uses TRBV6-2 or TRBV6-3 and TRBJ2-3; tentative D call: TRBD2 (5 bases). The origin of this receptor is a female donor with Graves disease. Sample: peripheral blood mononuclear cells (PBMCs), taken at new diagnosis, from a patient treated with antithyroid drugs. The CDR3 DNA follows: TGTGCCAGCAGTGAAATCGGCGGGTATTATGCGCAGTATTTT. Translated: CASSEIGGYYAQYF.